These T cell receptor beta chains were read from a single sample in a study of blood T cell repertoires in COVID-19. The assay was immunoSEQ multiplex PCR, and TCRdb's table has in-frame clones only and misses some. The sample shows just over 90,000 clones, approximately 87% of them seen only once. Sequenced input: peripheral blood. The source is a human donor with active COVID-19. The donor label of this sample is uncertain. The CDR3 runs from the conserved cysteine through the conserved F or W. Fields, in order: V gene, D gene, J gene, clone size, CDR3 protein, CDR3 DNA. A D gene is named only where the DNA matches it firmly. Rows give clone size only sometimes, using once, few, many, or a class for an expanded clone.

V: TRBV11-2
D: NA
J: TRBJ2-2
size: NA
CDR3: CASSLRRVSGAAYTGELFF
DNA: TGTGCCAGCAGCTTAAGGAGGGTATCGGGAGCTGCGTACACCGGGGAGCTGTTTTTT

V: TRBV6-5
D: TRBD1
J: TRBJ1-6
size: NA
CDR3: CASSYQGQVSSPLHF
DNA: TGTGCCAGCAGTTACCAGGGACAGGTGTCTTCACCCCTCCACTTT

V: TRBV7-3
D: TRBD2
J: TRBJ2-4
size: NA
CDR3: CASSSNSGAKNIQYF
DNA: TGTGCCAGCAGCTCTAATAGCGGGGCCAAAAACATTCAGTACTTC

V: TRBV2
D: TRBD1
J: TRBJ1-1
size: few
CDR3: CARRLGRQGGTEAFF
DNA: TGTGCCAGAAGGTTGGGTAGACAGGGAGGCACTGAAGCTTTCTTT

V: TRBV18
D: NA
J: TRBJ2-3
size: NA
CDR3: CASSGGADTQYF
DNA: TGTGCCAGCTCAGGAGGGGCAGATACGCAGTATTTT

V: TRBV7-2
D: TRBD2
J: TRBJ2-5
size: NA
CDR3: CASSLVGLAGTAQETQYF
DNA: TGTGCCAGCAGCTTAGTTGGGCTAGCGGGGACCGCCCAAGAGACCCAGTACTTC

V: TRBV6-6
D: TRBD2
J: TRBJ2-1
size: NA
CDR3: CASSHPSGETLHKSRYEQFF
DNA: TGTGCCAGCAGCCACCCCAGCGGGGAGACACTCCATAAGAGCCGCTATGAGCAGTTCTTC

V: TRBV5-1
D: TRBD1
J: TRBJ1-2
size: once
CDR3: CASARDSHNYGYTF
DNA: TGCGCCAGCGCTAGGGACAGCCATAACTATGGCTACACCTTC

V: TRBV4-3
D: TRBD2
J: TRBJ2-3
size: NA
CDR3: CASSPLGTSGGTDTQYF
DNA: TGCGCCAGCAGCCCCCTAGGGACTAGCGGGGGGACAGATACGCAGTATTTT

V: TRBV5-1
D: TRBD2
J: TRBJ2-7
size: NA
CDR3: CASSLGSGGAYDEQYF
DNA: TGCGCCAGCAGCTTGGGTAGCGGGGGGGCCTATGACGAGCAGTACTTC

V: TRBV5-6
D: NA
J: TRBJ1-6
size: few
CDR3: CASSDSWSSYNSPLHF
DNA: TGTGCCAGCAGTGACTCCTGGAGCTCCTATAATTCACCCCTCCACTTT

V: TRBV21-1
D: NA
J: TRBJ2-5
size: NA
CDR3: CASSLRGPETQYF
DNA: TGTGCCAGCAGCCTTAGAGGGCCAGAGACCCAGTACTTC

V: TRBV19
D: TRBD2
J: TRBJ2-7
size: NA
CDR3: CASSAEVSGGLSYEQYF
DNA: TGTGCCAGTAGTGCGGAGGTTAGCGGGGGCCTTAGCTACGAGCAGTACTTC